The next 5 T cell receptor beta chains were all read from a single sample in a study of T-cell reconstitution after alpha-beta-depleted transplantation in children (dated by TCRdb to 2015 to 2016). The method behind the library was PCR. TCRdb lists the instrument as Illumina HiSeq 2500. TCR library preparation used molecular barcoding, with unique molecular identifiers applied to normalize quantification of the TCRbeta repertoire. The public reads were run again by TCRdb, first through fastp at Q25 and then through MiXCR, and only productive beta chains were kept. Rows matching on CDR3 protein sequence are summarized as one entry with the most common DNA and genes. The sample table records approximately 340,000 distinct CDR3 sequences; about 9.4% of these occur just once. The biggest ten clones account for 2.4% of the sample. The sample here was PBMCs from the stem cell graft donor, taken from the stem cell graft. These TCRs come from a human donor who donated a stem cell graft to a child with acute lymphoblastic leukemia.

A few counts support this clonotype. J is TRBJ1-1 and V is TRBV20-1, with D possibly matching TRBD1 (5 bases). Germline CDR1 is DFQATT and CDR2 is SNEGSKA (reference sequence). The V and J ends lost 0 bases and 8 bases respectively, with 13 bases between them. This CDR3 is 13 amino acids long. CDR3 residues: CSARDYTGGEAFF. The CDR3 region has the DNA TGCAGTGCTAGAGATTACACTGGGGGGGAAGCTTTCTTT.

This rearrangement joins TRBV20-1 to TRBJ2-3; no clear D gene. Trimming took 0 bases from V and 2 from J, leaving 6 bases between them. CDR3 length: 13 residues. Per germline, CDR1 DFQATT and CDR2 SNEGSKA (reference sequence). The CDR3 here is CSAREAATDTQYF. The DNA for the CDR3 is TGCAGTGCTAGAGAAGCAGCCACAGATACGCAGTATTTT.

In its sample, this clonotype was seen many times. The chain employs TRBV4-2 and TRBJ2-7, with 7 bases aligning to TRBD2. The CDR3 runs to 17 residues. Germline values: CDR1 LGHNA, CDR2 YNFKEQ. The trim removed 0 bases at V and 2 bases at J, leaving 10 bases unmatched. CDR3 protein: CASSQDGAGDYPYEQYF. As DNA, the CDR3 is TGTGCCAGCAGCCAAGATGGGGCCGGGGACTACCCCTACGAGCAGTACTTC.

The chain links TRBV24-1 to TRBJ2-6, with TRBD1 matching over 8 bases. The V segment lost 1 base and the J segment 0 bases; nucleotides outside the gene matches: 10. Germline CDR1 is KGHDR and CDR2 is SFDVKD. The CDR3 sequence is 20 residues long. CDR3 coding DNA: TGTGCCACCAGTGATTTTCCACGGACAGGGCACAGCTCTGGGGCCAACGTCCTGACTTTC. Its translation is CATSDFPRTGHSSGANVLTF.

The V gene is TRBV16, the J gene TRBJ2-7; no clear D gene. V shed 4 bases and J shed 6 bases, with 10 bases lying between them. The CDR3 sequence is 12 residues long. CDR1 KGHSY and CDR2 FQNENV come from the germline V gene. The CDR3 region is CASSPQNREQYF. The CDR3 coding sequence is TGTGCCAGCAGCCCTCAGAATCGCGAGCAGTACTTC.